The 14 T cell receptor beta chains reported below all come from one sample, sequenced in a study of T cell repertoires in cytomegalovirus infection. TCRdb reprocessed the reads with MiXCR, giving one entry per CDR3 protein. The sample records around 440,000 distinct CDR3 sequences, about 11% being singletons. The sample was PBMCs. These receptors were obtained from a human donor in good health (CMV status not recorded). Some clones in this sample may be carry-over from other donors' samples.

This clonotype was picked up many times. This sequence joins TRBV5-1 and TRBJ1-1; D may be TRBD1 (6 bases). With 7 bases removed from V and 1 base from J, the gap between germline ends came to 17 bases. Germline V gene lookup returns CDR1 SGHRS and CDR2 YFSETQ. CDR3 length equals 15 residues. The CDR3 sequence is CASGRLGGANTEAFF. CDR3 nucleotide sequence: TGCGCCAGCGGGCGTTTAGGGGGGGCGAACACTGAAGCTTTCTTT. Using reference TRBV5-1 and TRBJ1-1 for the parts outside the CDR3, the full variable domain is KAGVTQTPRYLIKTRGQQVTLSCSPISGHRSVSWYQQTPGQGLQFLFEYFSETQRNKGNFPGRFSGRQFSNSRSEMNVSTLELGDSALYLCASGRLGGANTEAFFGQGTRLTVV.

This clonotype was detected ten times or more. The chain has TRBV7-2 and TRBJ2-2, with 9 bases lining up with TRBD1. The CDR3 extends over 15 amino acids. With V trimmed by 6 bases and J by 4 bases, 6 bases remained unmatched. Germline CDR1 and CDR2: SGHTA and FQGNSA. CDR3 bases: TGTGCCAGCAGTTTAACAGGGGGCTTCACCGGGGAGCTGTTTTTT. It yields the protein CASSLTGGFTGELFF.

This clonotype was detected many times. The chain has TRBV5-4 and TRBJ1-5, with D perhaps TRBD1 (5 bases). CDR3 size: 14 residues. Germline V gene data show CDR1 as SGHNT and CDR2 as YYREEE (reference sequence). Trimming took 1 base from V and 11 from J, leaving 16 bases between them. For the CDR3, the DNA is TGTGCCAGCAGCTTGCACGGGGACCTCGTGGCCCAGCATTTT. Translating it yields CASSLHGDLVAQHF.

This chain links TRBV14 with TRBJ2-1, with 10 bases aligning to TRBD1. The CDR3 has 16 amino acids. The V gene end was trimmed by 2 bases and the J gene end by 11 bases; junction bases not matched to a gene: 12. Germline V CDR1 and CDR2: SGHDN, FVKESK. This chain's CDR3 is CASSQYTGTGVDKQFF. The CDR3 DNA follows: TGTGCCAGCAGCCAATATACCGGGACAGGGGTCGATAAGCAGTTCTTC.

This clonotype was detected ten times or more. The V call is TRBV7-2, the J call TRBJ2-3, with D perhaps given as TRBD1 or TRBD2 (6 bases each). The V gene lost 5 bases and the J gene lost 1 base, with 13 bases spanning the gap. Germline-derived CDR1 and CDR2 are SGHTA and FQGNSA. The CDR3 is made up of 15 amino acids. CDR3 coding DNA: TGTGCCAGCAGCCCTTCTAGGGGGGGCACAGATACGCAGTATTTT. It translates to CASSPSRGGTDTQYF.

This clonotype turned up a few times. As DNA, the CDR3 is TGTGCCAGCAGCTCCCCCCGGGATAGCGGGCTCTACGAGCAGTACTTC. Translated, it gives CASSSPRDSGLYEQYF. The J gene is TRBJ2-7, the V gene TRBV5-6; 7 bases fit TRBD2. Germline V gene lookup returns CDR1 SGHDT and CDR2 YYEEEE. V dropped 3 bases and J dropped 3; count of bases not matched to a gene: 12. The CDR3 spans 16 residues.

Many counts were recorded for this clonotype. The gene calls are TRBV6-1 and TRBJ1-5, with TRBD1 matching over 9 bases. The CDR3 length is 14 residues. After removal of 7 bases from V and 3 bases from J, the junction contained 4 bases not matched to a gene. Germline-derived CDR1 and CDR2 are MNHNS and SASEGT. The CDR3 nucleotides read TGTGCCAGCACGGGACAGGGAACCAATCAGCCCCAGCATTTT. It encodes CASTGQGTNQPQHF.

This clonotype was seen more than once but under ten times. The J gene is TRBJ2-6, the V gene TRBV10-3; D is ambiguous. The CDR3 runs to 15 residues. Germline V CDR1 and CDR2: ENHRY, SYGVKD. Deletions cut 2 bases from V and 0 bases from J, with 5 bases between. CDR3 nucleotide sequence: TGTGCCATCAGTGAGGGGCTCTCTGGGGCCAACGTCCTGACTTTC. Protein sequence: CAISEGLSGANVLTF.

In its sample, this clonotype was seen many times. This chain joins TRBV12-3 or TRBV12-4 and TRBJ2-1; 13 bases line up with TRBD2. The CDR3 sequence is 15 residues long. V lost 10 bases and J lost 11; bases outside the gene matches: 14. The CDR3 DNA reads as TGTGCCACTCGTCCCTCCGGGACTAGCGGGACAAAGCAGTTCTTC. Translating it yields CATRPSGTSGTKQFF.

The table lists this clonotype with a few counts. This chain uses TRBV25-1 with TRBJ2-3, with D perhaps matching TRBD2 (6 bases). The CDR3 loop spans 14 amino acids. The V end was cut by 3 bases, the J end by 4 bases, with 11 bases between. Per the germline V gene, CDR1 is MGHDK and CDR2 is SYGVNS. CDR3 nucleotides: TGTGCCAGCAGTGATACCGGGGGAGCAGATACGCAGTATTTT. It translates to CASSDTGGADTQYF.

This clonotype was observed a few times. V gene TRBV10-3 combines with J gene TRBJ1-2; no definite D call. Between the trimmed V and J ends, which lost 0 bases and 7 bases, there was a span of 6 bases. Germline CDR1 and CDR2: ENHRY and SYGVKD. The CDR3 runs to 12 residues. CDR3 loop: CAISESPTGYTF. CDR3 coding DNA: TGTGCCATCAGTGAGTCACCGACTGGCTACACCTTC.

This clonotype was detected ten times or more. The V call is TRBV11-1, the J call TRBJ2-2; a weak D match, TRBD2 (6 bases). The CDR3 has 14 residues. V was trimmed by 3 bases and J by 6 bases, leaving 11 bases between them. Germline V CDR1 and CDR2: SGHAT, FQDESV (reference sequence). The CDR3 region is CASSLGSGAGELFF. In DNA form, the CDR3 reads TGTGCCAGCAGCTTGGGGTCGGGGGCCGGGGAGCTGTTTTTT.

V and J are TRBV23-1 and TRBJ1-5, with D perhaps TRBD1 (6 bases). TRBV23-1 is an open reading frame, and its role is uncertain. V lost 7 bases to trimming and J lost 4 bases, with 14 bases between them. This CDR3 has 14 amino acids. CDR3 nucleotides: TGCGCCAGCAACGCAGGGGTGTGGAATCAGCCCCAGCATTTT. Its translation is CASNAGVWNQPQHF.

This clonotype has at least ten counts. The chain links TRBV29-1 to TRBJ2-5; D gene ambiguous. This CDR3 is built from 13 residues. Looked up from germline, CDR1 is SQVTM and CDR2 is ANQGSEA. Trimming pared 3 bases from V and 1 base from J, leaving 9 bases between. The CDR3 region has the DNA TGCAGCGTTGACCAGGCAGCCCAAGAGACCCAGTACTTC. Protein sequence: CSVDQAAQETQYF.